This T cell receptor (beta chain) originates from a study of CD8 T cells in Susac syndrome. Study-wide background: Within the sequenced group of Susac syndrome patients, about 6 showed active disease and about eight were in remission.

Reverse transcription of about 0.5 to 1 ug RNA was carried out with random hexamers. In TCRdb, the immunoSEQ multiplex PCR reads were re-called with MiXCR into one record per CDR3 protein. The sample holds roughly 150,000 distinct CDR3 sequences; about 95% are singletons and the top ten take 0.15% to 0.2%. V lost 5 bases to trimming and J lost 3 bases, with 14 bases between them. Germline CDR1 reads LNHNV; CDR2 reads YYDKDF (reference sequence). CDR3 size: 14 residues. The source is a human donor with Susac syndrome. The specimen was CD4+ T cells from PBMCs. V is TRBV15 and J is TRBJ2-7; D tentatively fits TRBD1 or TRBD2 (5 bases each). The CDR3 DNA reads TGTGCCACCAGCGGTCAAGGGGACCGCTACGAGCAGTACTTC. The encoded protein is CATSGQGDRYEQYF.